The present T cell receptor (beta chain) was sequenced within a study of T cells in Graves' hyperthyroidism and ophthalmopathy. The source material, RNA transcripts, was used to amplify TCR beta CDR3 regions. The study used the HTBI primer set for a first-round RT-PCR of the TCR CDR3. TCRdb recomputed calls from the multiplex PCR reads with MiXCR, one row per CDR3 protein. The sample records some 300,000 distinct CDR3 sequences, around 15% being singletons. This CDR3 has 13 amino acids. Germline V gene sequence: CDR1 GTSNPN, CDR2 SVGIG (reference sequence). V was pared by 7 bases and J by 4 bases, with 9 bases of the junction left unmatched. This clonotype has ten or more counts.

This sequence joins TRBV30 and TRBJ1-2; 7 nucleotides line up with TRBD1. The source is a middle-aged woman with Graves' hyperthyroidism. Input material: blood. Here the CDR3 reads CASADRVGYGYTF. CDR3 nucleotides: TGTGCCTCCGCAGACAGGGTCGGCTATGGCTACACCTTC. Full variable domain (missing parts from reference TRBV30 and TRBJ1-2): SQTIHQWPATLVQPVGSPLSLECTVEGTSNPNLYWYRQAAGRGLQLLFYSVGIGQISSEVPQNLSASRPQDRQFILSSKKLLLSDSGFYLCASADRVGYGYTFGSGTRLTVV.